The T cell receptor (beta chain) described here comes from a study of cytomegalovirus exposure and HLA in healthy donors. Turning to the study itself: Findings of an earlier analysis included around 120 million unique TCR beta sequences from roughly 190 million T cells. Genetic ancestry analysis placed approximately 80% of the 400 or so donors that were genotyped in the Caucasian-associated cluster.

Study observations and caveats: The listing of fewer than 200 TCR beta chains classed them as cytomegalovirus-associated.

The CDR3 sequence is 14 residues long. V was trimmed by 5 bases and J by 4 bases, leaving 14 bases between them. Germline V gene data show CDR1 as MNHEY and CDR2 as SMNVEV (reference sequence). It was healthy bone marrow donors who served as donors. It was with 60 Vbeta and 13 Jbeta primers that the PCR ran. Method: immunoSEQ multiplex PCR; TCRdb's copy keeps in-frame clones and lacks some. The sample contains roughly 120,000 clones, roughly 69% of which appear only once. Details on this clone: The antigen is unknown.

The TCR comes from a woman aged 40 to 49 in good health and CMV-seropositive. V usage is TRBV27 and J usage is TRBJ2-5; a possible D gene is TRBD1 (5 bases). Sequences were obtained from PBMCs. The CDR3 region has the DNA TGTGCCAGCAGTGGACAAGCTAGGGCAGAGACCCAGTACTTC. Residues: CASSGQARAETQYF.